Below, 18 T cell receptor beta chains from the same sample are listed, as sequenced in a study of T cells in women clearing cervical HPV infection. Method: immunoSEQ multiplex PCR; TCRdb's copy keeps in-frame clones and lacks some. The table lists 30,000 to 40,000 clones, with roughly 7.2% in the top ten. The specimen was blood buffy coat. The receptors originated from a woman between 18 and 70 years old with a cervical HPV16 infection that either progressed to CIN3+ or cleared (not recorded which).

As for this clone: The read finishes 3 residues shy of the CDR3 end, and the germline J gene is used to complete it. The chain recombines TRBV20-1 with TRBJ1-5; unclear D gene. V was pared by 1 base and J by 1 base, with 20 bases between. The CDR3 has 18 amino acids. Germline V gene sequence: CDR1 DFQATT, CDR2 SNEGSKA (reference sequence). CDR3 residues: CSARGLDSADGSNQPQHF. The sequenced CDR3 bases are TGCAGTGCTAGAGGGCTGGACTCGGCCGACGGGAGCAATCAGCCC.

As regards this clone: From the germline J gene comes the end of the CDR3, since the read stops 3 residues before it. The chain couples TRBV20-1 to TRBJ2-1; 8 bases fit TRBD2. Per the germline V gene, CDR1 is DFQATT and CDR2 is SNEGSKA (reference sequence). V shed 1 base, J shed 1 base, and the junction held 9 bases outside the gene matches. This CDR3 has 17 residues. CDR3 sequence: CSARGSGVAGSYNEQFF. The DNA read from the CDR3 is TGCAGTGCTAGAGGGTCGGGTGTAGCGGGGTCCTACAATGAG.

Concerning this clone itself: The junction departs from germline at one end; a sequencing error may be responsible. The read terminates 3 residues ahead of where the CDR3 ends, so the germline J gene completes it. The chain is built from TRBV19 and TRBJ1-1; TRBD1 aligns across 7 bases. CDR3 size: 13 residues. From germline, CDR1 is LNHDA and CDR2 SQIVND (reference sequence). The CDR3 bases that were read are TGTGCCAGTAGTGTGACACAGGGGACTGAG. It encodes CASSVTQGTE. The full CDR3 protein reads CASSVTQGTEAFF.

Concerning this clone: The observed sequence ends 3 residues before the CDR3 terminus, with the missing tail filled in from the germline J gene. The chain has TRBV12-5 and TRBJ2-3, with 8 bases aligning to TRBD2. After removal of 4 bases from V and 3 bases from J, the junction contained 12 bases not matched to a gene. CDR3 length: 17 residues. Germline CDR1 and CDR2: LGHNT and FRNRAP. The CDR3 DNA, read in part, is TGTGCTAGTGGTTCCCCTGGTGGAACGGGGGGGACAGATACG. Its protein product is CASGSPGGTGGTDT. The CDR3, in full, reads CASGSPGGTGGTDTQYF.

Remarks on this clone: The read is 3 residues too short to cover the CDR3 end, so that end is filled in from the germline J gene. V is TRBV5-1 and J is TRBJ2-7, with TRBD1 matching over 10 bases. CDR1 is SGHRS and CDR2 is YFSETQ in the germline V gene. Trimming at V came to 4 bases and at J to 2 bases, leaving 9 bases not matched to a gene. The length of the CDR3 is 16 residues. The CDR3 sequence is CASSRGGTGETYEQYF. The covered CDR3 bases are TGCGCCAGCAGCCGGGGCGGGACAGGGGAAACCTACGAG.

This clone is labeled medium-sized based on frequency. The observed sequence ends 3 residues before the CDR3 terminus, with the missing tail filled in from the germline J gene. V gene TRBV2 combines with J gene TRBJ2-4, with unresolved D. The germline V gene encodes CDR1 SNHLY and CDR2 FYNNEI. Trimming took off 2 bases at V and 1 base at J, with 12 bases between the two ends. The CDR3 spans 16 residues. Incomplete CDR3 DNA: TGTGCCAGCAGTGAAAATTGGTCCGGGGCCAAAAACATT. It encodes CASSENWSGAKNI. The whole CDR3 protein reads CASSENWSGAKNIQYF.

Regarding this clone: The read finishes 3 residues shy of the CDR3 end, and the germline J gene is used to complete it. The chain uses TRBV7-2 and TRBJ2-1; TRBD2 aligns across 9 bases. J lost 7 bases, V lost 6 bases, and 10 bases had no gene match. The CDR3 runs 15 residues. Per germline, CDR1 SGHTA and CDR2 FQGNSA. The part of the CDR3 DNA that was read is TGTGCCAGCAGTTACAGGGCTAGCGGGGAAAATGAG. Its translation is CASSYRASGENE. The whole CDR3 protein is CASSYRASGENEQFF.

Concerning this clone itself: Read data end 3 residues before the CDR3 end; the end is taken from the germline J gene. The chain has TRBV7-2 and TRBJ2-1; 8 bases agree with TRBD2. This CDR3 is 15 amino acids long. CDR1 is SGHTA, CDR2 FQGNSA, per germline. V gave up 7 bases and J gave up 0 bases; unmatched junction bases: 5. The CDR3 bases that were read are TGTGCCAGCACGACCAGCGGGGGCTCCTACAATGAG. It yields the protein CASTTSGGSYNE. The entire CDR3 protein is CASTTSGGSYNEQFF.

Note on this clone: The read ends 3 residues early relative to the CDR3; the germline J gene fills the gap. The chain has TRBV10-3 and TRBJ1-2; the match to TRBD1 covers 7 bases. V lost 6 bases to trimming and J lost 4 bases; unmatched junction nucleotides: 8. Germline CDR1 and CDR2: ENHRY and SYGVKD. The CDR3 is 14 residues long. The CDR3 here is CAIRPGQMRYGYTF. CDR3 DNA, as far as it was read: TGTGCCATCAGACCGGGACAGATGCGCTATGGC.

About this clone: The read stops 3 residues short of the end of the CDR3; the missing end is completed from the germline J gene. The rearrangement links TRBV7-8 to TRBJ1-6, with TRBD1 matching over 10 bases. The CDR3 contains 18 residues. Germline V gene data show CDR1 as SGHVS and CDR2 as FQNEAQ. V lost 1 base and J lost 7; bases outside the gene matches: 10. The sequenced CDR3 bases are TGTGCCAGCAGCTTAGGACAGGGGGCCACCTGGGGGAATTCACCC. Protein sequence: CASSLGQGATWGNSP. The full-length CDR3 reads as CASSLGQGATWGNSPLHF.

About this clone: The read ends 3 residues shy of where the CDR3 ends; the end is completed using the germline J gene. V usage is TRBV7-2 and J usage is TRBJ1-4; TRBD1 might be the D (5 bases). CDR3 size: 15 residues. Germline lookup yields CDR1 SGHTA and CDR2 FQGNSA. CDR3 loop: CASSLASRVNSPLFF. The sequenced CDR3 bases are TGTGCCAGCAGCTTAGCGAGCAGGGTTAATTCACCA.

On this clone itself: The read ends 3 residues shy of where the CDR3 ends; the end is completed using the germline J gene. V gene TRBV7-2 combines with J gene TRBJ2-3, with a weak D call TRBD2 (6 bases). With 1 base removed from V and 6 bases from J, the gap between germline ends came to 14 bases. Germline CDR1 is SGHTA and CDR2 is FQGNSA. There are 15 residues in the CDR3. The part of the CDR3 DNA that was read is TGTGCCAGCAGCTTAGTTGTAGGAGGGGCCGATACG. Translating it yields CASSLVVGGADT. The whole CDR3 is CASSLVVGGADTQYF.

Comments on this clone: Germline and junction disagree at one end, which may indicate a read error. The read terminates 3 residues before the CDR3 end, so the remaining end is supplied by the germline J gene. The J gene is TRBJ2-5, the V gene TRBV4-2; D is perhaps TRBD1 (7 bases). Germline lookup yields CDR1 LGHNA and CDR2 YNFKEQ. The CDR3 extends over 15 amino acids. Incomplete CDR3 DNA: TGCGCCAGCAGCCAAGAAGGCAGGGGGGCAGAGACC. It yields the protein CASSQEGRGAET. The CDR3 in full is CASSQEGRGAETQYF.

The CDR3 bases that were read are TGTGCCAGCTCACCCGGGGGGGCCCGCAATGAG. Its translation is CASSPGGARNE. The whole CDR3 region reads CASSPGGARNEQFF. The chain employs TRBV18 and TRBJ2-1; TRBD2 agrees at 8 bases. The missing CDR3 end, 3 residues past where the read stops, is filled in from the germline J gene. There are 14 residues in the CDR3. Germline CDR1 is KGHSH and CDR2 is LQKENI. Trimming at V came to 3 bases and at J to 6 bases, leaving 4 bases not matched to a gene.

Concerning this clone itself: Sequencing ends 3 residues short of the CDR3 end; the germline J gene provides the rest. The V gene is TRBV30, the J gene TRBJ2-3, with TRBD1 matching 9 bases. The CDR3 loop spans 14 amino acids. The germline CDR1 and CDR2 sequences are GTSNPN and SVGIG (reference sequence). CDR3 sequence reads: CAWTFRTGAKTQYF. CDR3 DNA (partial): TGTGCCTGGACGTTCAGGACAGGGGCGAAGACG. Using reference TRBV30 and TRBJ2-3 for the parts outside the CDR3, the full variable domain is SQTIHQWPATLVQPVGSPLSLECTVEGTSNPNLYWYRQAAGRGLQLLFYSVGIGQISSEVPQNLSASRPQDRQFILSSKKLLLSDSGFYLCAWTFRTGAKTQYFGPGTRLTVL.

CDR3 DNA, as far as it was read: TGCAGTGCTAGACCGACGACAGGCCCCAACTATGGC. As protein: CSARPTTGPNYG. The entire CDR3 sequence reads CSARPTTGPNYGYTF. This chain joins TRBV20-1 and TRBJ1-2, with TRBD1 as a possible D gene (6 bases). The read is 3 residues too short to cover the CDR3 end, so that end is filled in from the germline J gene. With 2 bases removed from V and 2 bases from J, the gap between germline ends came to 15 bases. The CDR3 has 15 amino acids. The germline CDR1 and CDR2 sequences are DFQATT and SNEGSKA (reference sequence).

As for this clone: The CDR3 goes on 3 residues after the read ends, and that part is filled in from the germline J gene. The rearrangement joins TRBV14 to TRBJ1-4; the match to TRBD1 covers 8 bases. CDR1 is SGHDN and CDR2 is FVKESK in the germline V gene. J was trimmed by 0 bases and V by 4 bases; bases with no gene match: 4. The CDR3 spans 16 residues. The CDR3 sequence: CASSPLGQATNEKLFF. CDR3 bases read: TGTGCCAGCAGCCCCCTGGGACAGGCAACTAATGAAAAA.

A note on this clone: The CDR3 extends 3 residues past the end of the read, so its final part is completed from the germline J gene. The V call is TRBV5-1, the J call TRBJ2-2, with D possibly being TRBD2 (7 bases). The CDR3 loop spans 15 amino acids. V lost 7 bases and J lost 3, with 16 bases in between. The germline V gene encodes CDR1 SGHRS and CDR2 YFSETQ. CDR3 sequence: CASGARGADTGELFF. The DNA read from the CDR3 is TGCGCCAGCGGGGCCCGGGGGGCGGACACCGGGGAG. The complete variable domain, with remaining parts taken from reference TRBV5-1 and TRBJ2-2, reads KAGVTQTPRYLIKTRGQQVTLSCSPISGHRSVSWYQQTPGQGLQFLFEYFSETQRNKGNFPGRFSGRQFSNSRSEMNVSTLELGDSALYLCASGARGADTGELFFGEGSRLTVL.